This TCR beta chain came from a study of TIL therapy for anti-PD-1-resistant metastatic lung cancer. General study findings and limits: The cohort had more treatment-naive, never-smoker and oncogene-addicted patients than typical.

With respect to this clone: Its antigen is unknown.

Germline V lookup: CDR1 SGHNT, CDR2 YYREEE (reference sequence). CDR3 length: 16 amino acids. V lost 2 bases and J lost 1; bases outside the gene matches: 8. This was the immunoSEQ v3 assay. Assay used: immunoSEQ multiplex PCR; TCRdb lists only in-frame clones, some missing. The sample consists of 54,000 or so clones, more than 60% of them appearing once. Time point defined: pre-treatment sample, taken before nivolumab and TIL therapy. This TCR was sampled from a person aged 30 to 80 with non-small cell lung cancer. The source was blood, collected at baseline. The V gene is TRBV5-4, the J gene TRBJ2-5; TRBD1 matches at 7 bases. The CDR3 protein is CASSFTVGQFQETQYF. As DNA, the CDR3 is TGTGCCAGCAGCTTTACCGTGGGACAGTTCCAAGAGACCCAGTACTTC.